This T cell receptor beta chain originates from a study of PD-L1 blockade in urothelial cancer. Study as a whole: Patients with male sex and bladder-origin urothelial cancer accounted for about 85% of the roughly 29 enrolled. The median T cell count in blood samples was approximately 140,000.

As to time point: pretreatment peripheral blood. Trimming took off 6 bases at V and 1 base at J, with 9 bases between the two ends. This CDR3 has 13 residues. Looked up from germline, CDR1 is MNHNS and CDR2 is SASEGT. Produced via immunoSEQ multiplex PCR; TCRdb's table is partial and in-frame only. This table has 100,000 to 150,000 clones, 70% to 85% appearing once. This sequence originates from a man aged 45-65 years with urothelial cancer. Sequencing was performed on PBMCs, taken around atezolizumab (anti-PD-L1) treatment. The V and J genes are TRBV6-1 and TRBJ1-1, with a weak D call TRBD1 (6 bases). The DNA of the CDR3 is TGTGCCAGCAGGGGACAAGAGAACACTGAAGCTTTCTTT. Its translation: CASRGQENTEAFF.